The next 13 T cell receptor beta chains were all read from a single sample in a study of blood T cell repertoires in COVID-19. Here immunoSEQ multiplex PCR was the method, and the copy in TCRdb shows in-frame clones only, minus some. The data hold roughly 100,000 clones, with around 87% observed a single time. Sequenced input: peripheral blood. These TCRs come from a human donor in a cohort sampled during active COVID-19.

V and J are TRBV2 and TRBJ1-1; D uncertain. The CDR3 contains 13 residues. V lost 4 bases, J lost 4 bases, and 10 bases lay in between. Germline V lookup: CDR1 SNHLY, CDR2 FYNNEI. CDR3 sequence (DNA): TGTGCCAGCAGTGTAATCGAGGGCACTGAAGCTTTCTTT. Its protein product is CASSVIEGTEAFF.

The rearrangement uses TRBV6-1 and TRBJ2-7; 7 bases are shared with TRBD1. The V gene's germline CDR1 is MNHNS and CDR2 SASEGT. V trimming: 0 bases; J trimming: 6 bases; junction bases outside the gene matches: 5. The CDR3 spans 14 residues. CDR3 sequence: CASSEAYRGGEQYF. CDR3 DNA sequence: TGTGCCAGCAGTGAAGCGTACAGGGGCGGCGAGCAGTACTTC.

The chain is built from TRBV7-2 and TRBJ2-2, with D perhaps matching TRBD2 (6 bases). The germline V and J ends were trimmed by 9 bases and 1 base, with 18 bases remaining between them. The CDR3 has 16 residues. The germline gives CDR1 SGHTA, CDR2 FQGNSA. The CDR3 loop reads CARLRRRERNTGELFF. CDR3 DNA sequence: TGTGCCAGACTTCGGAGGAGGGAAAGGAACACCGGGGAGCTGTTTTTT. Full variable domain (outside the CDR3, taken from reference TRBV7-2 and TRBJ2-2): GAGVSQSPSNKVTEKGKDVELRCDPISGHTALYWYRQSLGQGLEFLIYFQGNSAPDKSGLPSDRFSAERTGGSVSTLTIQRTQQEDSAVYLCARLRRRERNTGELFFGEGSRLTVL.

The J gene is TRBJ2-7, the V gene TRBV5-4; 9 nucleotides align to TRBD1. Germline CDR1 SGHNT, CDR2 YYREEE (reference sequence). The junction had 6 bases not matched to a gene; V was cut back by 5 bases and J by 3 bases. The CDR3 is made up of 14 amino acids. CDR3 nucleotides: TGTGCCAGCAGAAGACAGGGGGGTAGCTACGAGCAGTACTTC. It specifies CASRRQGGSYEQYF.

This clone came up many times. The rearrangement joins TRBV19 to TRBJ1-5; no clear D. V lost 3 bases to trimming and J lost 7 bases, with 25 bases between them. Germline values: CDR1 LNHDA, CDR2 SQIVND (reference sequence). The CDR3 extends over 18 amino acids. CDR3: CASSIGTYYRGKGQPQHF. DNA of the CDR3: TGTGCCAGTAGTATCGGAACATACTATCGGGGAAAGGGCCAGCCCCAGCATTTT.

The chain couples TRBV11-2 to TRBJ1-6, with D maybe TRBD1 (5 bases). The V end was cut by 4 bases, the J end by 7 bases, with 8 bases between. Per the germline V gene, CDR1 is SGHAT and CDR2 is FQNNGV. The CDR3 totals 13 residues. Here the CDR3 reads CASSSRGNSPLHF. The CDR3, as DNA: TGTGCCAGCAGCTCTCGGGGGAATTCACCCCTCCACTTT.

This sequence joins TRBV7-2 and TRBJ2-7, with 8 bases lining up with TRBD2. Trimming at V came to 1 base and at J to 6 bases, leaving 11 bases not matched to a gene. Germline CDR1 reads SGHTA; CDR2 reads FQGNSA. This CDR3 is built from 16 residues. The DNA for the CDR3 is TGTGCCAGCAGCTTAGACCGAGCGGGAGTTGGGCGCGAGCAGTACTTC. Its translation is CASSLDRAGVGREQYF.

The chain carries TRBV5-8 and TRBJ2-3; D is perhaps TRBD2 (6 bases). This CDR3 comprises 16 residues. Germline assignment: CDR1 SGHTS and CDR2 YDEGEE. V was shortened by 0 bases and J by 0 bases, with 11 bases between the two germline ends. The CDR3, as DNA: TGTGCCAGCAGCTTGGATGTGGGAGGTAGCACAGATACGCAGTATTTT. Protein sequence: CASSLDVGGSTDTQYF.

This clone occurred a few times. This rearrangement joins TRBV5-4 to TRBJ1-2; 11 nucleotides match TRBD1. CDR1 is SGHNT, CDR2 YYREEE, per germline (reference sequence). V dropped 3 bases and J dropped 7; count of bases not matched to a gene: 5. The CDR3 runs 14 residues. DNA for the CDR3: TGTGCCAGCAGCTCCCGGGACAGGGGGTTTGGCTACACCTTC. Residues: CASSSRDRGFGYTF.

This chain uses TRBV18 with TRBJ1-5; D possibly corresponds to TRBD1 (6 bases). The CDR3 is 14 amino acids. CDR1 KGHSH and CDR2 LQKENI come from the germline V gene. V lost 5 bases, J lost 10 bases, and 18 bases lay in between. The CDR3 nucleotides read TGTGCCAGCTCAGACCTCGGGGGGCGGAAACCCCAGCATTTT. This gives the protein CASSDLGGRKPQHF.

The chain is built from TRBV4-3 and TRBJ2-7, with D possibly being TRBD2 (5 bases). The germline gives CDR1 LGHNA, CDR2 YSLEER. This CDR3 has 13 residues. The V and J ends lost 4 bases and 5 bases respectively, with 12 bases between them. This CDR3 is CASSPQPRDEQYF. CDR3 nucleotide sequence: TGCGCCAGCAGCCCTCAGCCGCGGGACGAGCAGTACTTC.

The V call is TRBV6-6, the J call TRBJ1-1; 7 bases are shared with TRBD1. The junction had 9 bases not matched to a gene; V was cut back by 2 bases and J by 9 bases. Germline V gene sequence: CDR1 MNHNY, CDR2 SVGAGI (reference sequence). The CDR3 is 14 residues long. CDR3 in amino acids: CASSYRQGLEKAFF. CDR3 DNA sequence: TGTGCCAGCAGTTACAGACAGGGCTTAGAGAAAGCTTTCTTT.

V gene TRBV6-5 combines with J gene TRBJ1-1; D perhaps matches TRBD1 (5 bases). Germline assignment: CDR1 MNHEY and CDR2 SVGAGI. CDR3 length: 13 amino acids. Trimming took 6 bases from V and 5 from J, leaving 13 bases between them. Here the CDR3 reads CASRGTWETEAFF. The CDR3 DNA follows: TGTGCCAGCAGGGGGACTTGGGAGACTGAAGCTTTCTTT.